Following are 10 T cell receptor beta chains from one sample sequenced in a study of cytomegalovirus exposure and HLA in healthy donors. PCR amplification relied on 60 Vbeta primers (plus 13 Jbeta primers). This table comes from immunoSEQ multiplex PCR, and its TCRdb copy is limited to in-frame clones, with some not included. Of tens of thousands of clones listed, about four fifths are singletons. Sequenced material: PBMCs. These receptors were taken from a human donor in good health.

The genes are TRBV7-9 and TRBJ1-5, with 8 bases identical to TRBD1. The germline V gene encodes CDR1 SEHNR and CDR2 FQNEAQ (reference sequence). The CDR3 loop spans 13 amino acids. Unmatched junction bases numbered 5, after V lost 4 bases and J lost 9 bases. CDR3 bases: TGTGCCAGCAGCTACGGACAGGGAGGGCCCCAGCATTTT. This gives the protein CASSYGQGGPQHF. Together with reference TRBV7-9 and TRBJ1-5, the CDR3 gives the full variable domain: DTGVSQNPRHKITKRGQNVTFRCDPISEHNRLYWYRQTLGQGPEFLTYFQNEAQLEKSRLLSDRFSAERPKGSFSTLEIQRTEQGDSAMYLCASSYGQGGPQHFGDGTRLSIL.

V gene TRBV7-8 combines with J gene TRBJ2-7, with 13 bases that match TRBD2. This CDR3 has 18 amino acids. Germline-derived CDR1 and CDR2 are SGHVS and FQNEAQ. After removal of 4 bases from V and 2 bases from J, the junction contained 11 bases not matched to a gene. The CDR3 DNA reads as TGTGCCAGCAGCTCTCGGACTAGCGGGAGTAAGGGAACCTACGAGCAGTACTTC. Residues: CASSSRTSGSKGTYEQYF.

This rearrangement joins TRBV9 to TRBJ1-6; 8 positions agree with TRBD1. V lost 2 bases to trimming and J lost 10 bases; unmatched junction nucleotides: 11. CDR1 and CDR2 from the germline V gene are SGDLS and YYNGEE. The CDR3 extends over 16 amino acids. As DNA, the CDR3 is TGTGCCAGCAGCGTTGGGGCTCACAGGGGGAGCTCACCCCTCCACTTT. This translates into CASSVGAHRGSSPLHF.

The V and J genes are TRBV4-1 and TRBJ2-7, with 9 nucleotides matching TRBD1. J was trimmed by 6 bases and V by 3 bases; bases with no gene match: 6. The CDR3 is 14 residues long. CDR1 and CDR2 (germline): MGHRA, YSYEKL. CDR3 in amino acids: CASSQYRGPLEQYF. CDR3 bases: TGCGCCAGCAGCCAGTACAGGGGGCCTCTCGAGCAGTACTTC.

The CDR3 DNA reads TGTGCCAGCAGTCAACTAGCGGGGGAAGAGACCCAGTACTTC. This encodes CASSQLAGEETQYF. The V gene is TRBV25-1, the J gene TRBJ2-5, with 11 positions matching TRBD2. The V gene end was trimmed by 5 bases and the J gene end by 3 bases; junction bases not matched to a gene: 2. Germline CDR1 and CDR2: MGHDK and SYGVNS. The CDR3 contains 14 residues.

This clone came up once. This chain connects TRBV5-1 to TRBJ2-1, with D possibly matching TRBD1 (5 bases). CDR3 length equals 13 residues. Trimming shortened V by 1 base and J by 4 bases, and 6 bases separated the two germline ends. Germline V gene data show CDR1 as SGHRS and CDR2 as YFSETQ. The CDR3 here is CASSLRTYNEQFF. DNA of the CDR3: TGCGCCAGCAGCTTGAGGACATACAATGAGCAGTTCTTC.

The chain carries TRBV7-3 and TRBJ2-3, with a tentative D call TRBD2 (7 bases). The CDR3 loop spans 14 amino acids. V lost 4 bases to trimming and J lost 6 bases, with 14 bases between them. The germline CDR1 and CDR2 sequences are SGHTA and FQGTGA. The CDR3 region is CASSYSRGADTQYF. The CDR3 coding sequence is TGTGCCAGCAGCTACAGTCGGGGGGCCGATACGCAGTATTTT.

The chain combines TRBV10-3 with TRBJ1-2; 7 bases are a match to TRBD1. Per the germline V gene, CDR1 is ENHRY and CDR2 is SYGVKD. The CDR3 sequence is 12 residues long. Germline trimming cut 4 bases from V and 7 bases from J; bases unmatched to any gene: 3. CDR3 in amino acids: CAISAGTAGYTF. The CDR3 nucleotides read TGTGCCATCAGTGCCGGGACAGCTGGCTACACCTTC.

The J gene is TRBJ2-3, the V gene TRBV18, with D tentatively TRBD1 (6 bases). Trimming took off 4 bases at V and 0 bases at J, with 14 bases between the two ends. The CDR3 is 16 amino acids. Germline V gives CDR1 KGHSH, CDR2 LQKENI. CDR3 nucleotide sequence: TGTGCCAGCTCACGGACACAGGGCAGCAGCACAGATACGCAGTATTTT. The encoded protein is CASSRTQGSSTDTQYF.

The gene calls are TRBV7-8 and TRBJ2-7; 8 bases are shared with TRBD2. The CDR3 runs to 14 residues. The germline gives CDR1 SGHVS, CDR2 FQNEAQ. The V segment lost 7 bases and the J segment 7 bases; nucleotides outside the gene matches: 12. For the CDR3, the DNA is TGTGCCAGCACTCTGGCGGGAGGAGGTGGAGAGCAGTACTTC. It specifies CASTLAGGGGEQYF.